Following are 26 T cell receptor beta chains from one sample sequenced in a study of T cell changes during pregnancy in multiple sclerosis. Libraries were prepared by immunoSEQ multiplex PCR; TCRdb keeps only in-frame clonotypes and omits some of them. The sample lists more than 25,000 clones, 75% to 90% occurring once. This material consisted of CD8+ T cells from peripheral blood mononuclear cells, taken after pregnancy. These receptors originate from a female donor with multiple sclerosis, enrolled in a pregnancy study.

Details on this clone: Other DNA sequences of this sample code for an identical CDR3. V is TRBV2 and J is TRBJ2-3; tentatively, D is TRBD2 (6 bases). CDR1 SNHLY and CDR2 FYNNEI come from the germline V gene. This CDR3 is built from 15 residues. V was cut by 2 bases and J by 0 bases, with 9 bases left in between. This CDR3 reads CASSERLASTDTQYF. The CDR3 DNA is TGTGCCAGCAGTGAACGGCTAGCGAGCACAGATACGCAGTATTTT. Together with reference TRBV2 and TRBJ2-3, the CDR3 gives the full variable domain: EPEVTQTPSHQVTQMGQEVILRCVPISNHLYFYWYRQILGQKVEFLVSFYNNEISEKSEIFDDQFSVERPDGSNFTLKIRSTKLEDSAMYFCASSERLASTDTQYFGPGTRLTVL.

V gene TRBV21-1 combines with J gene TRBJ2-2; the D call in the table, TRBD1, was not verified against the DNA. TRBV21-1 is a pseudogene segment. The CDR3 spans 21 residues. CDR3: CASSKASARDREKDNTGELFF. The CDR3 bases are TGTGCCAGCAGCAAAGCGTCCGCCCGGGACAGGGAAAAAGATAACACCGGGGAGCTGTTTTTT.

Ten or more counts support this clone. The chain links TRBV6-7 to TRBJ1-2; 10 bases map to TRBD1. TRBV6-7 qualifies as an ORF whose function is uncertain. Trimming removed 5 bases from V and 5 bases from J; junction bases left unmatched: 5. This CDR3 has 14 residues. The CDR3 sequence: CASSHGTGEYGYTF. The CDR3 nucleotides are TGTGCCAGCAGTCACGGGACAGGGGAATATGGCTACACCTTC.

This chain uses TRBV27 with TRBJ1-1; D perhaps matches TRBD1 (5 bases). Trimming cost V 2 bases and J 8 bases, with 12 bases left between them. CDR1 MNHEY and CDR2 SMNVEV come from the germline V gene (reference sequence). The CDR3 is 13 amino acids. In DNA, the CDR3 is TGTGCCAGCAGTTTAGGGGGGGGAACAGAAGCTTTCTTT. Amino acid sequence: CASSLGGGTEAFF.

The CDR3 is CASSLGGDTYEQYF. The CDR3 nucleotides are TGTGCCAGCAGCTTGGGGGGCGATACCTACGAGCAGTACTTC. The chain combines TRBV5-6 with TRBJ2-7, with D perhaps matching TRBD1 (5 bases). Trimming took 0 bases from V and 2 from J, leaving 9 bases between them. This CDR3 has 14 residues. CDR1 and CDR2 (germline): SGHDT, YYEEEE.

This chain connects TRBV27 to TRBJ2-3, with a weak D call TRBD2 (6 bases). This CDR3 region has 14 residues. The germline gives CDR1 MNHEY, CDR2 SMNVEV (reference sequence). Trimming shortened V by 4 bases and J by 3 bases, and 11 bases separated the two germline ends. The CDR3 DNA sequence: TGTGCCAGCAGTTCGGGAGACGGGACAGATACGCAGTATTTT. It codes for CASSSGDGTDTQYF.

The chain combines TRBV6-4 with TRBJ2-3; 8 nucleotides match TRBD2. Trimming cost V 0 bases and J 5 bases; bases outside gene matches: 4. CDR1 is MRHNA, CDR2 SNTAGT, per germline. The CDR3 runs 15 residues. In DNA, the CDR3 is TGTGCCAGCAGTGACTCGGCGGGAGGCATAGATACGCAGTATTTT. It specifies CASSDSAGGIDTQYF.

V gene TRBV19 combines with J gene TRBJ2-7; 7 bases line up with TRBD1. After removal of 7 bases from V and 7 bases from J, the junction contained 19 bases not matched to a gene. The germline gives CDR1 LNHDA, CDR2 SQIVND (reference sequence). CDR3 size: 16 residues. Here the CDR3 DNA reads TGTGCCAGTACCTCGACAGGGCCCACCCCGACGGATGAGCAGTACTTC. It yields the protein CASTSTGPTPTDEQYF.

This chain links TRBV20-1 with TRBJ1-2; weak D call: TRBD1 (5 bases). The CDR3 extends over 10 amino acids. Trimming left V 6 bases short and J 11 bases short, with 13 bases between. CDR1 and CDR2 (germline): DFQATT, SNEGSKA (reference sequence). The CDR3 protein is CSAQDSRYTF. In nucleotides, the CDR3 is TGCAGTGCCCAAGACAGCCGTTACACCTTC.

The J gene is TRBJ1-5, the V gene TRBV27, with D maybe TRBD1 (5 bases). V was trimmed by 1 base and J by 9 bases, leaving 10 bases between them. Germline V gene sequence: CDR1 MNHEY, CDR2 SMNVEV (reference sequence). This CDR3 contains 13 residues. DNA of the CDR3: TGTGCCAGCAGTTTATACGCAGGGCTGCCCCAGCATTTT. Its protein product is CASSLYAGLPQHF.

The rearrangement uses TRBV10-2 and TRBJ1-4; 7 bases map to TRBD1. V lost 2 bases to trimming and J lost 1 base; unmatched junction nucleotides: 7. The V gene's germline CDR1 is WSHSY and CDR2 SAAADI. The CDR3 consists of 17 residues. The CDR3 nucleotides read TGCGCCAGCAGTGAGGCGACCGACAGGGAAACTAATGAAAAACTGTTTTTT. Its protein is CASSEATDRETNEKLFF.

The V gene is TRBV5-5, the J gene TRBJ1-1; a possible D gene is TRBD1 (5 bases). The CDR3 sequence is 13 residues long. V was shortened by 4 bases and J by 3 bases, with 10 bases between the two germline ends. Germline lookup yields CDR1 SGHKS and CDR2 YYEKEE (reference sequence). As DNA, the CDR3 is TGTGCCAGCAGCCCGGGGGGGTACACTGAAGCTTTCTTT. This translates into CASSPGGYTEAFF.

This chain links TRBV19 with TRBJ1-2; D perhaps matches TRBD1 (6 bases). The CDR3 has 11 amino acids. V was clipped by 6 bases and J by 9 bases, with 11 bases between them. From germline, CDR1 is LNHDA and CDR2 SQIVND (reference sequence). DNA of the CDR3: TGTGCCAGTAGGCGGGGGCCCAGCTACACCTTC. It translates to CASRRGPSYTF.

This clone was seen a single time. V and J are TRBV7-9 and TRBJ2-7, with 10 bases matching TRBD1. Trimming removed 2 bases from V and 2 bases from J; junction bases left unmatched: 3. CDR3 length: 15 residues. Germline V gene data show CDR1 as SEHNR and CDR2 as FQNEAQ (reference sequence). The CDR3 region has the DNA TGTGCCAGCAGCTTAACGGGACAGGGGACCTACGAGCAGTACTTC. Encoded protein: CASSLTGQGTYEQYF.

V gene TRBV28 combines with J gene TRBJ2-1; D is unclear. Trimming removed 3 bases at V and 0 bases at J, with 9 bases between. Germline CDR1 and CDR2: MDHEN and SYDVKM. The CDR3 extends over 15 amino acids. This CDR3 is CASSLVAPSYNEQFF. The CDR3 DNA is TGTGCCAGCAGTTTGGTAGCCCCCTCCTACAATGAGCAGTTCTTC.

V gene TRBV9 combines with J gene TRBJ2-2; D uncertain. This CDR3 comprises 13 residues. Per germline, CDR1 SGDLS and CDR2 YYNGEE. V was clipped by 6 bases and J by 2 bases, with 8 bases between them. DNA for the CDR3: TGTGCCAGCATGGAGAGTAACACCGGGGAGCTGTTTTTT. This encodes CASMESNTGELFF.

The chain has TRBV9 and TRBJ1-1; TRBD1 might be the D (5 bases). V was clipped by 1 base and J by 1 base, with 5 bases between them. CDR3 length: 13 amino acids. The V gene's germline CDR1 is SGDLS and CDR2 YYNGEE. CDR3 in DNA: TGTGCCAGCAGCGTAACAGGGAACACTGAAGCTTTCTTT. Amino acids: CASSVTGNTEAFF.

The chain couples TRBV21-1 to TRBJ1-4. TRBV21-1 counts as a pseudogene. This CDR3 comprises 16 residues. CDR3 coding DNA: TGTGCCAGCAGCAAAGGTGGATCGGAGGGGACGGAAAAACTGTTTTTT. Residues: CASSKGGSEGTEKLFF.

This clone was observed a single time. CDR3 sequence reads: CASSQDSVAGGNEQFF. As DNA, the CDR3 is TGCGCCAGCAGCCAAGATTCGGTAGCGGGAGGTAATGAGCAGTTCTTC. The chain uses TRBV4-3 and TRBJ2-1; TRBD2 agrees at 10 bases. V was pared by 0 bases and J by 7 bases, with 6 bases of the junction left unmatched. The CDR3 is made up of 16 amino acids. The germline gives CDR1 LGHNA, CDR2 YSLEER.

The chain recombines TRBV4-2 with TRBJ2-7; 11 nucleotides align to TRBD2. Germline CDR1 and CDR2: LGHNA and YNFKEQ. V shed 2 bases, J shed 4 bases, and the junction held 10 bases outside the gene matches. CDR3 length: 17 residues. This CDR3 is CASSQRAPLAGEYEQYF. For the CDR3, the DNA is TGTGCCAGCAGCCAAAGGGCTCCACTAGCGGGGGAATACGAGCAGTACTTC.

The chain couples TRBV27 to TRBJ2-3; TRBD2 matches at 10 bases. The CDR3 spans 15 residues. In germline, CDR1 is MNHEY, CDR2 SMNVEV (reference sequence). Trimming cost V 2 bases and J 1 base; bases outside gene matches: 0. The CDR3 DNA is TGTGCCAGCAGTTTACTAGCGGGGGGCACAGATACGCAGTATTTT. This encodes CASSLLAGGTDTQYF.

The chain uses TRBV30 and TRBJ1-2; D is unresolved. CDR3 length: 13 amino acids. Trimming left V 0 bases short and J 3 bases short, with 8 bases between. Germline CDR1 is GTSNPN and CDR2 is SVGIG (reference sequence). Here the CDR3 DNA reads TGTGCCTGGAGTGTAAAGGGAGACTATGGCTACACCTTC. As protein: CAWSVKGDYGYTF.

This chain links TRBV6-4 with TRBJ2-2, with TRBD1 matching 7 bases. The CDR3 has 14 amino acids. Germline assignment: CDR1 MRHNA and CDR2 SNTAGT. Losses at the gene ends were 3 bases for V and 5 bases for J; bases not matched to a gene: 3. The CDR3 spells CASSEKGATGELFF. CDR3 coding DNA: TGTGCCAGCAGTGAGAAGGGGGCGACCGGGGAGCTGTTTTTT.

The chain joins TRBV11-2 to TRBJ2-7; D is perhaps TRBD1 (5 bases). CDR3 length equals 15 residues. Germline V gene data show CDR1 as SGHAT and CDR2 as FQNNGV. Trimming removed 4 bases at V and 3 bases at J, with 16 bases between. The CDR3 region has the DNA TGTGCCAGCAGCTCGATACAGGAGTTCGGCTACGAGCAGTACTTC. It codes for CASSSIQEFGYEQYF.

V gene TRBV27 combines with J gene TRBJ1-2; weak D call: TRBD1 (6 bases). CDR1 MNHEY and CDR2 SMNVEV come from the germline V gene (reference sequence). Trimming stripped 5 bases from V and 6 bases from J, with 19 bases between. The CDR3 contains 15 residues. The CDR3 nucleotides are TGTGCCAGCAGTATAGGGGGAGGGTATGAAGATGGCTACACCTTC. This codes for CASSIGGGYEDGYTF.

The chain links TRBV4-3 to TRBJ2-7, with D uncertain. Trimming cost V 1 base and J 5 bases, with 12 bases left between them. The germline V gene encodes CDR1 LGHNA and CDR2 YSLEER. The CDR3 spans 14 residues. The CDR3 spells CASSQGLGSHEQYF. In DNA form, the CDR3 reads TGCGCCAGCAGCCAAGGTCTCGGTAGCCACGAGCAGTACTTC.